The 15 T cell receptor beta chains below were found in one sample sequenced in a study of neurological immune-mediated disorders. From the 5' RACE reads, TCRdb called clonotypes with MiXCR, one entry per CDR3 protein. The sample consists of 30,000 to 45,000 distinct CDR3 sequences, approximately 10% of them appearing once. Source material: CD4+ T cells from blood. The source is a woman in her twenties or thirties with HTLV-1-associated myelopathy (HAM/TSP).

This clonotype has ten or more counts. The chain carries TRBV7-9 and TRBJ2-1; possibly TRBD1 or TRBD2 for D (6 bases each). Germline V CDR1 and CDR2: SEHNR, FQNEAQ (reference sequence). The V end was cut by 2 bases, the J end by 5 bases, with 13 bases between. The CDR3 contains 15 residues. This CDR3 is CASSLTRGVHNEQFF. The CDR3 DNA reads as TGTGCCAGCAGCTTAACGAGGGGGGTACACAATGAGCAGTTCTTC.

This clonotype was detected ten times or more. The V gene is TRBV29-1, the J gene TRBJ2-2, with D unresolved. The CDR3 covers 11 residues. Germline CDR1 SQVTM, CDR2 ANQGSEA. The V end was cut by 4 bases, the J end by 5 bases, with 5 bases between. CDR3 sequence reads: CSVGITGELFF. DNA of the CDR3: TGCAGCGTTGGAATTACCGGGGAGCTGTTTTTT.

In this sample, this clonotype turned up many times. V gene TRBV5-1 combines with J gene TRBJ2-7, with a weak D call TRBD1 (6 bases). With 4 bases removed from V and 2 bases from J, the gap between germline ends came to 16 bases. Germline CDR1 SGHRS, CDR2 YFSETQ. The CDR3 spans 15 residues. The CDR3 DNA reads as TGCGCCAGCAGCGAAGTTCCGGGACAAACCTACGAGCAGTACTTC. Translation: CASSEVPGQTYEQYF.

This clonotype has at least ten counts. The genes are TRBV5-1 and TRBJ2-7, with D perhaps TRBD1 (6 bases). The CDR3 consists of 12 residues. The germline V gene encodes CDR1 SGHRS and CDR2 YFSETQ. V lost 7 bases, J lost 3 bases, and 11 bases lay in between. The CDR3 nucleotides read TGCGCCAGCCGACAACAGGGCTACGAGCAGTACTTC. It translates to CASRQQGYEQYF.

The chain combines TRBV6-1 with TRBJ1-2; D is perhaps TRBD1 (5 bases). The CDR3 has 15 amino acids. Trimming stripped 0 bases from V and 3 bases from J, with 11 bases between. Germline V lookup: CDR1 MNHNS, CDR2 SASEGT. The CDR3 nucleotides read TGTGCCAGCAGTGAAGCCCCTGGGGGGTACTATGGCTACACCTTC. Translated, it gives CASSEAPGGYYGYTF.

The sample holds many counts of this clonotype. The genes are TRBV20-1 and TRBJ1-6, with D tentatively TRBD1 (6 bases). Trimming pared 2 bases from V and 3 bases from J, leaving 11 bases between. Germline CDR1 and CDR2: DFQATT and SNEGSKA (reference sequence). The CDR3 sequence is 15 residues long. CDR3 DNA: TGCAGTGCTAGAAAAGGGGGAATCTATAATTCACCCCTCCACTTT. This gives the protein CSARKGGIYNSPLHF.

This clonotype was counted many times. The rearrangement links TRBV4-2 to TRBJ2-3, with 8 nucleotides matching TRBD2. Germline CDR1 is LGHNA and CDR2 is YNFKEQ. This CDR3 is built from 15 residues. After removal of 0 bases from V and 6 bases from J, the junction contained 5 bases not matched to a gene. The CDR3 here is CASSQDGRGDDTQYF. For the CDR3, the DNA is TGTGCCAGCAGCCAAGATGGGCGGGGGGACGATACGCAGTATTTT.

This clonotype was observed at least ten times. The CDR3 DNA sequence: TGTGCCACCTCTCGGAGCGGGGGGGGCGATACGCAGTATTTT. This sequence encodes CATSRSGGGDTQYF. V is TRBV24-1 and J is TRBJ2-3; TRBD2 matches 10 bases. Germline V gene sequence: CDR1 KGHDR, CDR2 SFDVKD. The CDR3 has 14 residues. Unmatched junction bases numbered 8, after V lost 9 bases and J lost 6 bases.

This clonotype has a count of ten or more. J is TRBJ2-2 and V is TRBV5-1; perhaps TRBD1 as D (8 bases). V was trimmed by 3 bases and J by 5 bases, leaving 14 bases between them. Germline V gene sequence: CDR1 SGHRS, CDR2 YFSETQ. CDR3 length: 15 residues. The CDR3 bases are TGCGCCAGCAGCTCCGGACAGGGAGGGACCGGGGAGCTGTTTTTT. It yields the protein CASSSGQGGTGELFF.

This clonotype was observed a handful of times. This clone may be a read error of a much larger clone one base away. The chain has TRBV6-5 and TRBJ2-2; TRBD2 aligns across 7 bases. In germline, CDR1 is MNHEY, CDR2 SVGAGI. This CDR3 comprises 17 residues. The CDR3 coding sequence is TGTGCCAGCAGTTATCGACGACTAGCACCCTTGGGCGGGGAGCGGTTTTTT. This sequence encodes CASSYRRLAPLGGERFF.

The CDR3 here is CASRLEMGAFGETQYF. CDR3 bases: TGTGCAAGTCGCTTAGAGATGGGAGCCTTCGGGGAGACCCAGTACTTC. The rearrangement uses TRBV12-2 and TRBJ2-5; no DNA check was done on the table's D call, TRBD2. TRBV12-2 constitutes a pseudogene. The CDR3 spans 16 residues.

This clonotype was seen many times. The chain uses TRBV5-6 and TRBJ2-5, with D unclear. Germline V gene lookup returns CDR1 SGHDT and CDR2 YYEEEE. This CDR3 has 13 amino acids. The V end was cut by 3 bases, the J end by 1 base, with 7 bases between. Here the CDR3 reads CASSSAGQETQYF. The DNA for the CDR3 is TGTGCCAGCAGCTCGGCAGGCCAAGAGACCCAGTACTTC.

In this sample, this clonotype turned up many times. This chain joins TRBV7-9 and TRBJ2-1; 12 bases match TRBD2. Germline V gene data show CDR1 as SEHNR and CDR2 as FQNEAQ (reference sequence). The CDR3 runs 18 residues. The junction had 18 bases not matched to a gene; V was cut back by 6 bases and J by 9 bases. This CDR3 is CASRSGLAGGRAGGEQFF. CDR3 sequence (DNA): TGTGCCAGCAGATCGGGGCTAGCGGGGGGGAGAGCCGGTGGTGAGCAGTTCTTC.

This clonotype was picked up many times. This rearrangement joins TRBV5-1 to TRBJ1-1; TRBD1 aligns across 10 bases. The CDR3 totals 14 residues. Trimming at V came to 5 bases and at J to 8 bases, leaving 9 bases not matched to a gene. Germline-derived CDR1 and CDR2 are SGHRS and YFSETQ. The CDR3 loop is CASSYAGQGTEAFF. For the CDR3, the DNA is TGCGCCAGCAGTTACGCGGGACAGGGGACCGAAGCTTTCTTT.

This clonotype has at least ten counts. The rearrangement uses TRBV6-2 or TRBV6-3 and TRBJ2-5; TRBD2 aligns across 12 bases. CDR3 length equals 16 residues. V dropped 5 bases and J dropped 2; count of bases not matched to a gene: 6. Per germline, CDR1 MNHEY and CDR2 SVGEGT. DNA for the CDR3: TGTGCCAGCAGTCTAGCGGGGGGGCCGGGACAAGAGACCCAGTACTTC. Amino acids: CASSLAGGPGQETQYF.